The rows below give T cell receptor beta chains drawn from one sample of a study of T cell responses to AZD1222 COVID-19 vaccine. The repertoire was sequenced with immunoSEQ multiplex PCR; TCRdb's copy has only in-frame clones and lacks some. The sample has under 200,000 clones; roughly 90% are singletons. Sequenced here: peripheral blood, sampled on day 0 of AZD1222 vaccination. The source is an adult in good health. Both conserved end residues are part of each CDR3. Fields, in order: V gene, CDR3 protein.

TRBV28,CASSPRTVQETQYF
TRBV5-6,CASSFRTGGRYEQYF
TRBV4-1,CASPCIRGRDRYYGYTF
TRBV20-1,CSAVLPGEAFF
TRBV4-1,CASSPTAPRYNEQFF
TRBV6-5,CATRRQGAYPEAFF
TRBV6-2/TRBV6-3,CASSPLLTAGGTGELFF
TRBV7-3,CASSPTSNTEAFF
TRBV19,CASSIPGARTEAFF
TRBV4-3,CASSQEYTEKLFF
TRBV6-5,CASSYQGNTEAFF
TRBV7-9,CASSVQGKAEAFF
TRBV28,CASFSRVGNQPQHF
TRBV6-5,CASSYVQNSNEKLFF
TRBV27,CASSLSEVDNEQFF
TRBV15,CATSRAIGNSPLHF
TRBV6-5,CASKARYFGSKFF
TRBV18,CASSPITGPQETQYF
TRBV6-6,CASRGQGTGSGEAFF
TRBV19,CASIAGARNTEAFF
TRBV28,CASSFTAGQGSNQPQHF
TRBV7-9,CASSLGDSSNEKLFF
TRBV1,CTSSQGGYGNTIYF
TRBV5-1,CASSSGRFRSAKNIQYF
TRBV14,CASSQEARLAAFF
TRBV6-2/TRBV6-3,CASSYRDQPQHF
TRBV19,CASSIVAGGETQYF
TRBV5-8,CASSLGGAKNTEAFF